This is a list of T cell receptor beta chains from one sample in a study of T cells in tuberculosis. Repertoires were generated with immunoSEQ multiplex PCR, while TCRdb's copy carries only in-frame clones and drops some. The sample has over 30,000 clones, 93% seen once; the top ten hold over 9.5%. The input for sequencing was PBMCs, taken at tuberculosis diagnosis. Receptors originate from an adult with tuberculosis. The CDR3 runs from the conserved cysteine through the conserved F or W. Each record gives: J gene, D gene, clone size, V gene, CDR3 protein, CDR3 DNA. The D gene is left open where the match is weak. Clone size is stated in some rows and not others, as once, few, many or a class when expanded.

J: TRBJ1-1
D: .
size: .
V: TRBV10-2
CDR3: CASSGTFSTEAFF
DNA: TGCGCCAGCAGTGGGACATTTAGCACTGAAGCTTTCTTT

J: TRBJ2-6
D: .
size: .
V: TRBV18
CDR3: CASSPRDSMISGANVLTF
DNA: TGTGCCAGCTCACCAAGAGACAGTATGATCTCTGGGGCCAACGTCCTGACTTTC

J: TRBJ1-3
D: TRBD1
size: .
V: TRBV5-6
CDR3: CASSWGTGPGNTIYF
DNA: TGTGCCAGCAGCTGGGGGACAGGGCCCGGAAACACCATATATTTT

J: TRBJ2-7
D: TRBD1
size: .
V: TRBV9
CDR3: CASSAKDRVYEQYF
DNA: TGTGCCAGCAGCGCCAAGGACAGGGTCTACGAGCAGTACTTC

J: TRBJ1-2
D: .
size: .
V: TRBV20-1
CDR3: CSARDHRDLAF
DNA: TGCAGTGCTAGGGACCACAGGGATCTTGCCTTC

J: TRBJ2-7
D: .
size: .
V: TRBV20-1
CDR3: CSARGGVEQYF
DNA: TGCAGTGCTAGAGGGGGCGTCGAGCAGTACTTC

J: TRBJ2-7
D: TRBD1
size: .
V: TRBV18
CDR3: CASSTSRGQGDPHSSYEQYF
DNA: TGTGCCAGCTCGACCTCCCGGGGACAGGGTGATCCTCACTCCTCCTACGAGCAGTACTTC

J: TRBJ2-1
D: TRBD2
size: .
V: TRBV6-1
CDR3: CASRVVLAGDNEQFF
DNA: TGTGCCAGCAGGGTTGTACTAGCGGGGGACAATGAGCAGTTCTTC

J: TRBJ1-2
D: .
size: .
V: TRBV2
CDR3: CASSLLTDNYGYTF
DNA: TGTGCCAGCAGTCTTCTGACAGATAACTATGGCTACACCTTC

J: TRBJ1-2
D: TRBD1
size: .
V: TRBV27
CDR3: CASSPTTGMGYYGYTF
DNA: TGTGCCAGCAGTCCGACGACAGGGATGGGCTACTATGGCTACACCTTC

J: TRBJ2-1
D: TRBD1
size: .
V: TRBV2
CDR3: CASGKTQGMSSYNEQFF
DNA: TGTGCCAGCGGGAAAACACAGGGGATGAGCTCCTACAATGAGCAGTTCTTC

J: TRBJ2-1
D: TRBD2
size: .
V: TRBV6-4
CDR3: CASSDRAGVRYNEQFF
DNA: TGTGCCAGCAGTGACCGAGCGGGAGTCCGCTACAATGAGCAGTTCTTC

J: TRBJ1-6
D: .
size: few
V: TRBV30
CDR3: CAWRRDRHNSPLHF
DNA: TGTGCCTGGAGGCGAGACAGACATAATTCACCCCTCCACTTT

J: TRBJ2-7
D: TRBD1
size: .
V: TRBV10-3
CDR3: CATGQIYEQYF
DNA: TGTGCCACGGGACAGATCTACGAGCAGTACTTC

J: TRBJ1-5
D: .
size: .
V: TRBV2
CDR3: CASRGLGGSNQPQHF
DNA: TGTGCCAGCAGAGGACTGGGGGGTAGCAATCAGCCCCAGCATTTT

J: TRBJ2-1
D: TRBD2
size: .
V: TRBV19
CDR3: CASSSGLAVLSYNEQFF
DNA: TGTGCCAGTAGTAGCGGACTAGCGGTCCTCTCCTACAATGAGCAGTTCTTC

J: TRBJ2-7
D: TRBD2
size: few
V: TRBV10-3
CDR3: CAISLGLRNGDEQYF
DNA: TGTGCCATCAGCCTGGGACTACGGAACGGCGACGAGCAGTACTTC

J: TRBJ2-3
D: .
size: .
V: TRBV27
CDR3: CASSYRLVGTDTQYF
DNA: TGTGCCAGCAGTTATAGACTAGTGGGTACAGATACGCAGTATTTT

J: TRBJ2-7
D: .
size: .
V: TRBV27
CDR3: CASSLNLKSRTAGEQYF
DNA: TGTGCCAGCAGTTTAAATTTAAAGAGCAGGACGGCGGGGGAGCAGTACTTC

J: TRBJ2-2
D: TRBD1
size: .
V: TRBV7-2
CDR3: CASSLGTGVTGELFF
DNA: TGTGCCAGCAGCTTGGGGACAGGGGTCACCGGGGAGCTGTTTTTT

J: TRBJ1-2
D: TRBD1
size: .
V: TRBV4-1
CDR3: CASSSGQGFFYGYTF
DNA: TGCGCCAGCAGCTCGGGACAGGGATTCTTCTATGGCTACACCTTC

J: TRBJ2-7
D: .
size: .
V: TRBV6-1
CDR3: CAIDGGIYEQYF
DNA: TGTGCCATCGATGGGGGGATCTACGAGCAGTACTTC

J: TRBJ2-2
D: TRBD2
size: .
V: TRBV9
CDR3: CASSVTTSGPGELFF
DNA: TGTGCCAGCAGCGTTACGACTAGCGGCCCCGGGGAGCTGTTTTTT

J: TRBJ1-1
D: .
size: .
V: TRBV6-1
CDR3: CASRSPGTLEAFF
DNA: TGTGCCAGCAGAAGCCCGGGAACCCTAGAAGCTTTCTTT

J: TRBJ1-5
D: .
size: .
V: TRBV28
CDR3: CASGLAQHF
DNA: TGTGCCAGCGGACTGGCCCAGCATTTT

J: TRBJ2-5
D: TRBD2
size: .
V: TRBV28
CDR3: CASGLDHPETQYF
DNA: TGTGCCAGCGGACTAGATCACCCAGAGACCCAGTACTTC

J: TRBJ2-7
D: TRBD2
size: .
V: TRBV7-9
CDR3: CASSLVTSGSSYEQYF
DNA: TGTGCCAGCAGCTTAGTTACTAGCGGGAGCTCCTACGAGCAGTACTTC

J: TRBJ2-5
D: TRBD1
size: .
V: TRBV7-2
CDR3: CASSLGQGAEWTQYF
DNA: TGTGCCAGCAGCTTAGGGCAGGGGGCGGAATGGACCCAGTACTTC

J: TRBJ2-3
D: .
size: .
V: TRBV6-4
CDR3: CASSTGRTDTQYF
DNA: TGTGCCAGCAGTACAGGACGCACAGATACGCAGTATTTT

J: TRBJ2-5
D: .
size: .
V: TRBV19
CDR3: CASSIGFAGLQETQYF
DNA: TGTGCCAGTAGTATAGGCTTCGCGGGGTTACAAGAGACCCAGTACTTC

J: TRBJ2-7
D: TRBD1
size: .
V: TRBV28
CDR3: CASSWTGVVYEQYF
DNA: TGTGCCAGCAGTTGGACAGGGGTCGTCTACGAGCAGTACTTC

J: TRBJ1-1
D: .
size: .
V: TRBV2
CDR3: CASSEGVQGITEAFF
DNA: TGTGCCAGCAGTGAAGGTGTGCAGGGTATCACTGAAGCTTTCTTT

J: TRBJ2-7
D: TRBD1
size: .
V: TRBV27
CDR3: CASSLTGYYEQYF
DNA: TGTGCCAGCAGTTTGACAGGGTACTACGAGCAGTACTTC

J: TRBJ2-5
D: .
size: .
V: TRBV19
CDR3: CASRGGNQETQYF
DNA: TGTGCGTCAAGGGGGGGGAACCAAGAGACCCAGTACTTC

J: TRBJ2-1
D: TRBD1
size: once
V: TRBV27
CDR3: CASSLRDSSYNEQFF
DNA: TGTGCCAGCAGTTTACGGGACAGTAGCTACAATGAGCAGTTCTTC

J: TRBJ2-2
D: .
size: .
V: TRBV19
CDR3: CAASPGLTTGELFF
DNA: TGTGCCGCTTCCCCGGGACTCACGACCGGGGAGCTGTTTTTT

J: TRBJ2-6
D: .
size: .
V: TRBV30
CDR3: CAWIRTGSGANVLTF
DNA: TGTGCCTGGATCCGTACAGGGTCTGGGGCCAACGTCCTGACTTTC

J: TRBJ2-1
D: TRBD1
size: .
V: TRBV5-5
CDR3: CASGTDSSYNEQFF
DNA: TGTGCCAGCGGGACAGACAGCTCCTACAATGAGCAGTTCTTC

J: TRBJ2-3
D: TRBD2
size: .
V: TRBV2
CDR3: CASSEVIGTSDPDTQYF
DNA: TGTGCCAGCAGTGAAGTGATCGGGACTAGCGACCCAGATACGCAGTATTTT

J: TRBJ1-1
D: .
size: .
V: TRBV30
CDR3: CAWEQFMNTEAFF
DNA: TGTGCCTGGGAACAGTTTATGAACACTGAAGCTTTCTTT

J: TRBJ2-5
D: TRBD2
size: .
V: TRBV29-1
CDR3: CSVVPSGRKTQYF
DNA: TGCAGCGTTGTCCCTAGCGGGCGGAAGACCCAGTACTTC

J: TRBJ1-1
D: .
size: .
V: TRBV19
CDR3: CASSTPGDRTEAFF
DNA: TGTGCCAGTAGTACCCCGGGGGATCGCACTGAAGCTTTCTTT

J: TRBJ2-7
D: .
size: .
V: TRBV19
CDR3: CASSIGQRNEQYF
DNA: TGTGCCAGTAGTATAGGGCAGCGGAACGAGCAGTACTTC

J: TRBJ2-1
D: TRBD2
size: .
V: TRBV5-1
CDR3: CASSLAGGPGNEQFF
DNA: TGCGCCAGCAGCTTAGCGGGAGGGCCTGGCAATGAGCAGTTCTTC

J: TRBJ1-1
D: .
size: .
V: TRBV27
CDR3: CASSRGIEAFF
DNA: TGTGCCAGCAGTAGAGGGATTGAAGCTTTCTTT

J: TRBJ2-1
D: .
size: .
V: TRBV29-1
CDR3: CSVEGGDKAVAEQFF
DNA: TGCAGCGTTGAAGGTGGGGACAAGGCGGTAGCTGAGCAGTTCTTC

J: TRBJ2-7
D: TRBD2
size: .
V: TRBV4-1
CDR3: CASSRRLAAAYEQYF
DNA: TGCGCCAGCAGCCGTCGGCTAGCGGCCGCCTACGAGCAGTACTTC

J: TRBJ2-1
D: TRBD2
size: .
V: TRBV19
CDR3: CASSIDGRAGGLVEQFF
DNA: TGTGCCAGTAGTATAGATGGTCGAGCGGGGGGGCTTGTTGAGCAGTTCTTC